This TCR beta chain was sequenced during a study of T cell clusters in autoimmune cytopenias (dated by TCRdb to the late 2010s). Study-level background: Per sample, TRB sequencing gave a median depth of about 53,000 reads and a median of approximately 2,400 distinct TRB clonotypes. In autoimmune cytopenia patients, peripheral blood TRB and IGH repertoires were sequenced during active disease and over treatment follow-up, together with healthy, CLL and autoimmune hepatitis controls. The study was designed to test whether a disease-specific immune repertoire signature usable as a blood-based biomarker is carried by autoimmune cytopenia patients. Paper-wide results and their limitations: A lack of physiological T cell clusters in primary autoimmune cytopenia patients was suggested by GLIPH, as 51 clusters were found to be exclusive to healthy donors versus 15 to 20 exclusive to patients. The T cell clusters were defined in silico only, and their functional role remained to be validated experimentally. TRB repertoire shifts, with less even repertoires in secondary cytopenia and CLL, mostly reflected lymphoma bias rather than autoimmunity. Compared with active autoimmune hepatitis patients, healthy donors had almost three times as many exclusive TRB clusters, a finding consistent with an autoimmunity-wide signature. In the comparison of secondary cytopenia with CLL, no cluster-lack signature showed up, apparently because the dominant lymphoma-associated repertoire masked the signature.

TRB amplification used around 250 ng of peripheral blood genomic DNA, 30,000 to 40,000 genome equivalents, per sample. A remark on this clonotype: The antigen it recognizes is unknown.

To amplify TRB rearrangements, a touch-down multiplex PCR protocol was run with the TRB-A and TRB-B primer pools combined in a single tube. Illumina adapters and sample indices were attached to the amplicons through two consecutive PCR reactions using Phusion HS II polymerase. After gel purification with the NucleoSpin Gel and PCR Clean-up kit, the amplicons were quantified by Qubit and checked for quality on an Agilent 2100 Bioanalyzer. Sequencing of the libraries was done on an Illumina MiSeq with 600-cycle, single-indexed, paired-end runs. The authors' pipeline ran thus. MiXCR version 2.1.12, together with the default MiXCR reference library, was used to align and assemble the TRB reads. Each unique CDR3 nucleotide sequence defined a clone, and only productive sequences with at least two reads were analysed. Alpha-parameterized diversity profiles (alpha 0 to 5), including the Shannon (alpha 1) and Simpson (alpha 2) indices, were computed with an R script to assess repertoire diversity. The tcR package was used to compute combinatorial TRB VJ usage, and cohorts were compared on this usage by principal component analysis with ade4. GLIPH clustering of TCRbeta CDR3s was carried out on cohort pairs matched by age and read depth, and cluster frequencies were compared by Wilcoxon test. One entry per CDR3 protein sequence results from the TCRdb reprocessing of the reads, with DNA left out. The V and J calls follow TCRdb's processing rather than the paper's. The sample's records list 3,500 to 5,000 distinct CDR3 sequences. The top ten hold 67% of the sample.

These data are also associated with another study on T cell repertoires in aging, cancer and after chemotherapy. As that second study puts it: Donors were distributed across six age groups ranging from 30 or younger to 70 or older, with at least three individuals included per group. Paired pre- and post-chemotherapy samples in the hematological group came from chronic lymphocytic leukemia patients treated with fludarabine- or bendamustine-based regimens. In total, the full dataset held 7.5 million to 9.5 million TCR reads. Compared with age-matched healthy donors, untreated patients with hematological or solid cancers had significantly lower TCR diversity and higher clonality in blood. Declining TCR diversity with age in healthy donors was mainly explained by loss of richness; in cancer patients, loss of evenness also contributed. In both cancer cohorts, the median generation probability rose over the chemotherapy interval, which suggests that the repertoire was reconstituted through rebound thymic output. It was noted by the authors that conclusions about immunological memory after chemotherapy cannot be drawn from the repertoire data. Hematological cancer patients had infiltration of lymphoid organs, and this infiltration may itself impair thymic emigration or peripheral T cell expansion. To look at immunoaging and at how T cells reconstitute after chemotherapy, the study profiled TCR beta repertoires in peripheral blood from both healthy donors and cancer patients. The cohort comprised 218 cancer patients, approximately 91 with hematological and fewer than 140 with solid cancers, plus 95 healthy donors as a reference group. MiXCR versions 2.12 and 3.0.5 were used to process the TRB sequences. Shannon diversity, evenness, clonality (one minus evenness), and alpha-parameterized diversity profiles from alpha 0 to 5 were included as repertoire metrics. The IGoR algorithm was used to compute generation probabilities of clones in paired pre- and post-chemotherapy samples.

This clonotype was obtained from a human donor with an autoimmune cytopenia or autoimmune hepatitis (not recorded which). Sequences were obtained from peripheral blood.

CDR3 sequence: CASSSDGKNYGYTF. The V and J segments used are TRBV14 and TRBJ1-2; lacking DNA, the TRBD1 call made by TCRdb goes unchecked. According to the germline V gene, CDR1 reads SGHDN and CDR2 reads FVKESK. From the cysteine through the phenylalanine, the CDR3 covers 14 amino acids. The DNA sequence is not available. With the portions outside the CDR3 filled from the reference TRBV14 and TRBJ1-2 genes, the complete variable region becomes EAGVTQFPSHSVIEKGQTVTLRCDPISGHDNLYWYRRVMGKEIKFLLHFVKESKQDESGMPNNRFLAERTGGTYSTLKVQPAELEDSGVYFCASSSDGKNYGYTFGSGTRLTVV.